The entry below gives a single TCR beta chain sequence along with its context. As yet, its antigen is unknown. Sequenced by immunoSEQ multiplex PCR; TCRdb stores in-frame clones only, minus some. The sample gives some 280,000 clones, 90% to 95% of which show up once; less than 0.65% is in the top ten. The data are from a study of T cell responses to AZD1222 COVID-19 vaccine. Overall study results and limits: White British donors predominated, females outnumbered males, and clonal diversity was possibly underestimated. Unmutated variant regions reportedly attract nearly half of all spike-specific TCRs. Spike-specific TCR breadth and depth went up after people got two AZD1222 doses. Repertoires in all cases were sampled only once the peak T cell response had passed.

The V end lost 3 bases, the J end lost 5 bases, and 13 bases lay between the germline ends. Germline lookup yields CDR1 LNHDA and CDR2 SQIVND (reference sequence). The CDR3 has 15 residues. The rearrangement joins TRBV19 to TRBJ2-2; a possible D gene is TRBD2 (7 bases). This clonotype originated in an adult who received the AZD1222 COVID-19 vaccine. Source: peripheral blood, taken 28 days after the second AZD1222 dose. The CDR3 DNA is TGTGCCAGTAGTATTATGGGAGGGGGGACCGGGGAGCTGTTTTTT. Its translation is CASSIMGGGTGELFF.